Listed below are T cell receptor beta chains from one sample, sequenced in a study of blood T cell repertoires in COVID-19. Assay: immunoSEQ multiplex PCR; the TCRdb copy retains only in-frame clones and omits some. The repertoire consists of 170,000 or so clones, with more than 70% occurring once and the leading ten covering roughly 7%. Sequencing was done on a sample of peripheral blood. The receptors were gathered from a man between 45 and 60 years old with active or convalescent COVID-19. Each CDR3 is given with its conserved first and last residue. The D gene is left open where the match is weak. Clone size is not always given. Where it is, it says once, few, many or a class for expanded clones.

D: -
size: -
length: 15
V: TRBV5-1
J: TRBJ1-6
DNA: TGCGCCAGCAGCTTTGACAGGCTCTATAATTCACCCCTCCACTTT
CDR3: CASSFDRLYNSPLHF

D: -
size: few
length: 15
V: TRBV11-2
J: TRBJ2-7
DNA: TGTGCCAGCAGCTTAGATTGTATTAACTATGTGCGGCAGTACTTC
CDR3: CASSLDCINYVRQYF

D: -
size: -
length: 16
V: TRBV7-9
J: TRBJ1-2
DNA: TGTGCCAGCAGCAAGACACAGGGCCCGAACCCTTATGGCTGCACCTTC
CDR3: CASSKTQGPNPYGCTF

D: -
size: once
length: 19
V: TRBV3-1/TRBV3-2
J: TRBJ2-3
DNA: TGTGCCAGCAGCCAAGATCTAAATCGAAGTGGGGGGAGGACAGATACGCAGTATTTT
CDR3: CASSQDLNRSGGRTDTQYF

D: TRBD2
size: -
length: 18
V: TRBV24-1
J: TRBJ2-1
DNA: TGTGCCACCAGTGACCCACTGACTAGCGGGAGCACCTACAATGAGCAGTTCTTC
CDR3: CATSDPLTSGSTYNEQFF

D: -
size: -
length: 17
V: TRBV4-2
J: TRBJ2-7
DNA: TGTGCCAGCAGCAAGGAATTTCTCCGGGACACAACCTACGAGCAGTACTTC
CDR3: CASSKEFLRDTTYEQYF

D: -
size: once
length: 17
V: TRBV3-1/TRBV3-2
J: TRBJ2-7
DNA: TGTGCCAGCAGCCAATCGTCAGGAAAGTCGGGATCCTACGAGCAGTACTTC
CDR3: CASSQSSGKSGSYEQYF

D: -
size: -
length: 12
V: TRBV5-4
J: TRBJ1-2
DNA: TGTGCCAGCAGCGGCGAGGACTATGGCTACACCTTC
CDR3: CASSGEDYGYTF

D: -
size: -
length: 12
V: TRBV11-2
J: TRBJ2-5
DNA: TGTGCCAGCAGCCCCCTCCTAGAGACCCAGTACTTC
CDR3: CASSPLLETQYF

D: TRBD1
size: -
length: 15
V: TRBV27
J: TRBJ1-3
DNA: TGTGCCAGCAGTTCCAGGGGGCGCTTAGGAAACACCATATATTTT
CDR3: CASSSRGRLGNTIYF

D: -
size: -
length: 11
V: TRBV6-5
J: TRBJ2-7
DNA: TGTGCCACCCTACGGGGGAACGAGCAGTACTTC
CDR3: CATLRGNEQYF

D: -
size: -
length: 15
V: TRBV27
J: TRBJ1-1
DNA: TGTGCCAGCAGTTCGCTATCCGCAGGCAACACTGAAGCTTTCTTT
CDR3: CASSSLSAGNTEAFF

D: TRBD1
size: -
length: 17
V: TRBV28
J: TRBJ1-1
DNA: TGTGCCAGCAGTTTAAGGTCCCTGGGACAGTTGAACACTGAAGCTTTCTTT
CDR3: CASSLRSLGQLNTEAFF

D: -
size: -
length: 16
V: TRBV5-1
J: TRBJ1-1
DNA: TGCGCCAGCAGCTTGCTGCCAGGAGGCGCGAACACTGAAGCTTTCTTT
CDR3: CASSLLPGGANTEAFF

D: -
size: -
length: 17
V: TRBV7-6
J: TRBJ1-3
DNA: TGTGCCAGCATGGCCCTCGTCGGCGAAGAGGCTGGAAACACCATATATTTT
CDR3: CASMALVGEEAGNTIYF

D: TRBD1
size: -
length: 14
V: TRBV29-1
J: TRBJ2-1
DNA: TGCAGCGTTGAATCAGTAGACAGGGACAATGAGCAGTTCTTC
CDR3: CSVESVDRDNEQFF

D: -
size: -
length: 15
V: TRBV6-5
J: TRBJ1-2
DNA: TGTGCCAGCAATCAAAGAAGGGAGGGGTTGAGGGGCTACACCTTC
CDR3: CASNQRREGLRGYTF

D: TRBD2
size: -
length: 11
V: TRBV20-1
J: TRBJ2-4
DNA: TGCAGCGCGACTAGCACGAACATTCAGTACTTC
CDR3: CSATSTNIQYF

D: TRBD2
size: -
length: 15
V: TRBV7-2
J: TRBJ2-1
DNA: TGTGCCAGCAGCTCCGGTGCGGGGGTCTACAATGAGCAGTTCTTC
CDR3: CASSSGAGVYNEQFF

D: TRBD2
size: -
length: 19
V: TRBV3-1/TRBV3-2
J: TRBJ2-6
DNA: TGTGCCAGCAGCCAAGATCTATTAGCGGGGGGTTTTGGGGCCAACGTCCTGACTTTC
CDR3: CASSQDLLAGGFGANVLTF

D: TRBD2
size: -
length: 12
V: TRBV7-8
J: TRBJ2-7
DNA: TGTGCCAGCAAGACTAGCGGGGCTGAGCAGTACTTC
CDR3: CASKTSGAEQYF

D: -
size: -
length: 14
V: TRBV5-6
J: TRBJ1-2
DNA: TGTGCCAGCAGCTTGGGGACAGATTACTATGGCTACACCTTC
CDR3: CASSLGTDYYGYTF

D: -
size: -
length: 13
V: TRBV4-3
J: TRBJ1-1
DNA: TGCGCCAGCAGCCAAGAGGGTAGGGGAGAAGCTTTCTTT
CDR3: CASSQEGRGEAFF

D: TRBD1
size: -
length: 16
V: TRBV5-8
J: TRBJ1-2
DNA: TGTGCCAGCAGCTTAAGGACAGGAGACTATAACTATGGCTACACCTTC
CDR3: CASSLRTGDYNYGYTF

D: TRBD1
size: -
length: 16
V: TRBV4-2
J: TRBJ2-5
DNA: TGTGCCAGCAGCCGCACCGGGACAGCGGCACAAGAGACCCAGTACTTC
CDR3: CASSRTGTAAQETQYF

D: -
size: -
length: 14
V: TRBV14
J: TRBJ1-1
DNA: TGTGCCAGCAGCCAAGAAGCAGGTTGGACTGAAGCTTTCTTT
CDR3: CASSQEAGWTEAFF

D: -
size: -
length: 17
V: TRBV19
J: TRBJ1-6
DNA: TGTGCCAGTACCCCTGGGGGGTCCAGCTCCTATAATTCACCCCTCCACTTT
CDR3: CASTPGGSSSYNSPLHF

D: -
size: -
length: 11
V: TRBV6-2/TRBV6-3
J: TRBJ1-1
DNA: TGTGCCAGCAGTCCAGTCACTGAAGCTTTCTTT
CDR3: CASSPVTEAFF

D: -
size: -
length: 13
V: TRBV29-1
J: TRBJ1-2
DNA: TGCAGCGTTGTTAGGGGCCCGAACTATGGCTACACCTTC
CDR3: CSVVRGPNYGYTF

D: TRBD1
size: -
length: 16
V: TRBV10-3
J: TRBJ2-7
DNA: TGTGCCATCAGTGGGAGGACAGGGGGAACAACCTACGAGCAGTACTTC
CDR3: CAISGRTGGTTYEQYF

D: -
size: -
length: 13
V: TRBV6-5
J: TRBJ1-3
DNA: TGTGCCAGTTCGACAGTCATCGGAAACACCATATATTTT
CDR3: CASSTVIGNTIYF

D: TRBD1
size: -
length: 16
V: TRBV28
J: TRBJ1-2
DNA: TGTGCCAGCAGTTGGCCACCAGGGGGCCGGGACTATGGCTACACCTTC
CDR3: CASSWPPGGRDYGYTF

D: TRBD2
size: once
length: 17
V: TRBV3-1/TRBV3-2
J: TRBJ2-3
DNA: TGTGCCAGCAGCCAAGTTGGGGCGGGGGGGCCTCAAGATACGCAGTATTTT
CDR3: CASSQVGAGGPQDTQYF

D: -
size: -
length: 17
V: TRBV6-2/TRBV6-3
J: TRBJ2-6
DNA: TGTGCCAGCAGTTACCGCGCACAGGGCTCTGGGGCCAACGTCCTGACTTTC
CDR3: CASSYRAQGSGANVLTF

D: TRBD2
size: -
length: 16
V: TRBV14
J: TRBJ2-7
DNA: TGTGCCAGCAGCCAAGAAGGGCTAGCGGGAGTAGGTGAGCAGTACTTC
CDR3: CASSQEGLAGVGEQYF

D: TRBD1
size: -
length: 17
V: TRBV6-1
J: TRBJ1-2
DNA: TGTGCCAGCAGTGAGAGGGTGACAGGGACCGCCACGCGAGGCTACACCTTC
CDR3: CASSERVTGTATRGYTF

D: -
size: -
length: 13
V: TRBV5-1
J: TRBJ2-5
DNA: TGCGCCAGCAGCCCCTCGTTCCAAGAGACCCAGTACTTC
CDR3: CASSPSFQETQYF

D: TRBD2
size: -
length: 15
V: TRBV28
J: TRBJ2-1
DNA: TGTGCCAGCAGCCCAACTAGCGGGACAGACAATGAGCAGTTCTTC
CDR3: CASSPTSGTDNEQFF

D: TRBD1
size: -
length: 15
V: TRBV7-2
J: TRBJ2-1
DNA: TGTGCCAGCAGTCCGCAGGGGGCGCGAGACAATGAGCAGTTCTTC
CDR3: CASSPQGARDNEQFF

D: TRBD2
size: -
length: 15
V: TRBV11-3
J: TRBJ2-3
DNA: TGTGCCAGCAGCTCCCCTAGCGGGAGGCCAGATACGCAGTATTTT
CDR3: CASSSPSGRPDTQYF

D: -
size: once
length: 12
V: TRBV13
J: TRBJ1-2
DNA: TGTGCCAGCAGCTCTCAGGGAGGTGGCTACACCTTC
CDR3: CASSSQGGGYTF